The 25 T cell receptor beta chains given below trace back to one sample, sequenced in a study of cytomegalovirus exposure and HLA in healthy donors. Both 60 Vbeta primers and 13 Jbeta primers went into the PCR. Sequencing was performed with immunoSEQ multiplex PCR; in TCRdb, only in-frame clones are kept and a portion is missing. Of under 200,000 clones listed, 84% are singletons. The sample was PBMCs. All receptors come from a boy aged 2 to 9 in good health and CMV-seronegative.

Only a few counts were recorded for this clone. This chain connects TRBV14 to TRBJ2-7; TRBD1 might be the D (5 bases). Germline V gives CDR1 SGHDN, CDR2 FVKESK. V dropped 5 bases and J dropped 2 bases, with 10 bases sitting between them. This CDR3 region has 13 residues. The CDR3 sequence: CASSSGNPYEQYF. CDR3 coding DNA: TGTGCCAGCAGCTCAGGGAATCCCTACGAGCAGTACTTC.

The J gene is TRBJ2-3, the V gene TRBV5-1, with a weak D call TRBD2 (5 bases). This CDR3 is built from 14 residues. The germline V gene has CDR1 SGHRS and CDR2 YFSETQ. V gave up 1 base and J gave up 1 base, with 7 bases separating them. CDR3 in amino acids: CASSLYSGTDTQYF. CDR3 DNA: TGCGCCAGCAGCTTGTATAGCGGCACAGATACGCAGTATTTT.

This chain uses TRBV15 with TRBJ2-7, with TRBD2 matching over 7 bases. The CDR3 extends over 16 amino acids. Germline V gene sequence: CDR1 LNHNV, CDR2 YYDKDF (reference sequence). The junction had 9 bases not matched to a gene; V was cut back by 0 bases and J by 4 bases. The CDR3 nucleotides are TGTGCCACCAGCAGAGATCGGACTAGACCTGGATACGAGCAGTACTTC. Its translation is CATSRDRTRPGYEQYF.

The chain links TRBV27 to TRBJ2-7; TRBD2 matches at 8 bases. CDR1 is MNHEY and CDR2 is SMNVEV in the germline V gene (reference sequence). V lost 1 base and J lost 2; bases outside the gene matches: 7. The length of the CDR3 is 16 residues. CDR3 amino acids: CASSLFAGGPAYEQYF. The CDR3 DNA follows: TGTGCCAGCAGTTTATTTGCGGGGGGCCCCGCCTACGAGCAGTACTTC.

The rearrangement links TRBV7-9 to TRBJ1-5, with unresolved D. The germline V and J ends were trimmed by 2 bases and 5 bases, with 7 bases remaining between them. Germline CDR1 SEHNR, CDR2 FQNEAQ (reference sequence). The CDR3 loop spans 13 amino acids. The CDR3 protein is CASSLNSYQPQHF. The CDR3 DNA is TGTGCCAGCAGCTTAAACAGCTATCAGCCCCAGCATTTT.

A single count supports this clone. The rearrangement joins TRBV19 to TRBJ2-7; possible D gene TRBD2, 6 bases. The CDR3 is 14 amino acids. With 6 bases removed from V and 3 bases from J, the gap between germline ends came to 15 bases. The germline CDR1 and CDR2 sequences are LNHDA and SQIVND (reference sequence). CDR3 coding DNA: TGTGCCAGTAGCCCCGTGGGGACTCTCTACGAGCAGTACTTC. This codes for CASSPVGTLYEQYF.

The chain recombines TRBV7-2 with TRBJ2-7; maybe TRBD1 (6 bases). The V end lost 3 bases, the J end lost 7 bases, and 16 bases lay between the germline ends. The length of the CDR3 is 14 residues. Germline CDR1 SGHTA, CDR2 FQGNSA. In DNA, the CDR3 is TGTGCCAGCAGCTTGGTACAGGGTTTGGGGGAGCAGTACTTC. Residues: CASSLVQGLGEQYF. Drawing the rest from reference TRBV7-2 and TRBJ2-7, the complete variable domain is GAGVSQSPSNKVTEKGKDVELRCDPISGHTALYWYRQSLGQGLEFLIYFQGNSAPDKSGLPSDRFSAERTGGSVSTLTIQRTQQEDSAVYLCASSLVQGLGEQYFGPGTRLTVT.

The rearrangement uses TRBV2 and TRBJ2-7; 9 nucleotides agree with TRBD1. Per germline, CDR1 SNHLY and CDR2 FYNNEI. J was trimmed by 3 bases and V by 7 bases; bases with no gene match: 7. The CDR3 sequence is 14 residues long. This CDR3 is CASNPRTGVYEQYF. Written as DNA, the CDR3 is TGTGCCAGCAACCCCAGGACAGGGGTCTACGAGCAGTACTTC.

V gene TRBV15 combines with J gene TRBJ1-5; D ambiguous. The CDR3 has 14 amino acids. CDR1 is LNHNV, CDR2 YYDKDF, per germline (reference sequence). V was pared by 2 bases and J by 6 bases, with 11 bases between. The CDR3 here is CATSRSRLGQPQHF. CDR3 in DNA: TGTGCCACCAGCAGATCAAGACTAGGTCAGCCCCAGCATTTT.

The chain recombines TRBV27 with TRBJ2-7, with TRBD2 identical over 7 bases. The CDR3 sequence is 17 residues long. V shed 2 bases and J 3 bases; nucleotides not matched to a gene: 13. Germline CDR1 MNHEY, CDR2 SMNVEV (reference sequence). In DNA, the CDR3 is TGTGCCAGCAGTTTACAAGGTAGGGCTAGCGGCTACTACGAGCAGTACTTC. Translating it yields CASSLQGRASGYYEQYF.

This clone was counted once. This chain connects TRBV6-1 to TRBJ1-1, with 9 bases matching TRBD1. Germline lookup yields CDR1 MNHNS and CDR2 SASEGT. With 6 bases clipped from V and 3 bases from J, the junction kept 2 bases outside the gene matches. The CDR3 length is 13 residues. The CDR3 is CASRRTGDTEAFF. CDR3 nucleotide sequence: TGTGCCAGCAGGCGGACAGGGGACACTGAAGCTTTCTTT.

The V and J genes are TRBV21-1 and TRBJ2-6; TRBD2 is taken as the D call from the table, unchecked against the DNA. TRBV21-1 is designated a pseudogene. This CDR3 is 16 amino acids long. CDR3 loop: CASSNGELSGANVLTF. The CDR3 DNA is TGTGCCAGCAGCAATGGGGAGCTCTCTGGGGCCAACGTCCTGACTTTC.

The rearrangement links TRBV7-8 to TRBJ1-4, with D uncertain. Germline V gene data show CDR1 as SGHVS and CDR2 as FQNEAQ. Deletions cut 5 bases from V and 2 bases from J, with 12 bases between. This CDR3 comprises 15 residues. In DNA form, the CDR3 reads TGTGCCAGCAGCACCCGACTCGGGACTAATGAAAAACTGTTTTTT. Translated: CASSTRLGTNEKLFF.

V is TRBV21-1 and J is TRBJ2-5; the table's D call, TRBD2, was not checked against the DNA. TRBV21-1 is noted as a pseudogene. This CDR3 is 17 amino acids long. The CDR3 DNA follows: TGTGCCAGCAGCAAAGCGCGACTAGCGGGGCTCCAAGAGACCCAGTACTTC. Its translation is CASSKARLAGLQETQYF.

CDR3 in DNA: TGTGCCACCAGCAGACAGGACAGGGGGGAAGCTTTCTTT. Translating it yields CATSRQDRGEAFF. The chain uses TRBV15 and TRBJ1-1, with TRBD1 identical over 10 bases. This CDR3 has 13 residues. J was trimmed by 8 bases and V by 2 bases; bases with no gene match: 2. CDR1 is LNHNV and CDR2 is YYDKDF in the germline V gene (reference sequence).

The gene calls are TRBV7-3 and TRBJ2-1; TRBD1 might be the D (7 bases). CDR3 length equals 15 residues. Germline V gene sequence: CDR1 SGHTA, CDR2 FQGTGA. Trimming took 5 bases from V and 4 from J, leaving 15 bases between them. CDR3 loop: CASSPQGGWYNEQFF. In DNA, the CDR3 is TGTGCCAGCAGCCCCCAGGGGGGTTGGTACAATGAGCAGTTCTTC.

For the CDR3, the DNA is TGTGCCATCTCGGGACTAGCGGCAGATACGCAGTATTTT. Its translation is CAISGLAADTQYF. This chain uses TRBV6-6 with TRBJ2-3; 11 bases are shared with TRBD2. In germline, CDR1 is MNHNY, CDR2 SVGAGI (reference sequence). The CDR3 consists of 13 residues. Unmatched junction bases numbered 4, after V lost 10 bases and J lost 4 bases.

The rearrangement links TRBV4-2 to TRBJ2-3; TRBD2 matches 7 bases. Per germline, CDR1 LGHNA and CDR2 YNFKEQ. This CDR3 spans 17 amino acids. V was pared by 4 bases and J by 2 bases, with 12 bases of the junction left unmatched. DNA of the CDR3: TGTGCCAGCAGCCCCCGAGGGCTAGCGGAGACCACAGATACGCAGTATTTT. Translation gives CASSPRGLAETTDTQYF.

The chain is built from TRBV2 and TRBJ1-3, with D perhaps matching TRBD1 (5 bases). The CDR3 has 15 residues. V shed 4 bases and J shed 0 bases, with 10 bases lying between them. CDR1 is SNHLY, CDR2 FYNNEI, per germline. The CDR3 DNA sequence: TGTGCCAGCAGTGGTGCAGGGAACTCTGGAAACACCATATATTTT. Its translation is CASSGAGNSGNTIYF.

The chain joins TRBV6-5 to TRBJ1-6; unclear D gene. Germline V CDR1 and CDR2: MNHEY, SVGAGI. The CDR3 spans 12 residues. V gave up 0 bases and J gave up 9 bases, with 3 bases separating them. CDR3 sequence reads: CASSYSASPLHF. The CDR3 DNA sequence: TGTGCCAGCAGTTACTCGGCTTCACCCCTCCACTTT.

J is TRBJ2-7 and V is TRBV2, with TRBD1 matching over 8 bases. J lost 11 bases, V lost 4 bases, and 7 bases had no gene match. CDR1 and CDR2 (germline): SNHLY, FYNNEI. CDR3 size: 12 residues. The CDR3 DNA reads as TGTGCCAGCAGTGGAGGACAGGGAGTAGAGTACTTC. Translated, it gives CASSGGQGVEYF. The complete variable domain, with remaining parts taken from reference TRBV2 and TRBJ2-7, reads EPEVTQTPSHQVTQMGQEVILRCVPISNHLYFYWYRQILGQKVEFLVSFYNNEISEKSEIFDDQFSVERPDGSNFTLKIRSTKLEDSAMYFCASSGGQGVEYFGPGTRLTVT.

A note on this clone: Other DNA sequences in the sample encode the same CDR3. The chain recombines TRBV7-9 with TRBJ2-1; 11 nucleotides line up with TRBD2. The CDR3 length is 15 residues. The J segment lost 2 bases and the V segment lost 5 bases, leaving 2 bases of the junction unmatched. Germline CDR1 is SEHNR and CDR2 is FQNEAQ (reference sequence). CDR3 amino acids: CASSPTSGTYNEQFF. The CDR3 DNA reads as TGTGCCAGCAGCCCGACTAGCGGGACCTACAATGAGCAGTTCTTC.

The chain links TRBV10-3 to TRBJ1-2; 10 nucleotides line up with TRBD1. Germline CDR1 reads ENHRY; CDR2 reads SYGVKD. The CDR3 covers 16 residues. The DNA of the CDR3 is TGTGTCATACTACCGGGACAGGGGACTGCTAACTATGGCTACACCTTC. Its translation: CVILPGQGTANYGYTF.

This chain joins TRBV25-1 and TRBJ2-5, with 10 nucleotides matching TRBD1. There are 16 residues in the CDR3. Germline assignment: CDR1 MGHDK and CDR2 SYGVNS. V trimming: 4 bases; J trimming: 0 bases; junction bases outside the gene matches: 5. DNA for the CDR3: TGTGCCAGCAGTGCTAAGACAGGGGGCAACCAAGAGACCCAGTACTTC. Its protein product is CASSAKTGGNQETQYF.

This clone was observed once. The chain joins TRBV28 to TRBJ2-7; the D is unclear. CDR3 size: 12 residues. Germline V gives CDR1 MDHEN, CDR2 SYDVKM. Trimming took 7 bases from V and 0 from J, leaving 7 bases between them. In nucleotides, the CDR3 is TGTGCCAGCACCTCGAGCTCCTACGAGCAGTACTTC. This codes for CASTSSSYEQYF. The whole variable domain, remainder taken from reference TRBV28 and TRBJ2-7, is DVKVTQSSRYLVKRTGEKVFLECVQDMDHENMFWYRQDPGLGLRLIYFSYDVKMKEKGDIPEGYSVSREKKERFSLILESASTNQTSMYLCASTSSSYEQYFGPGTRLTVT.